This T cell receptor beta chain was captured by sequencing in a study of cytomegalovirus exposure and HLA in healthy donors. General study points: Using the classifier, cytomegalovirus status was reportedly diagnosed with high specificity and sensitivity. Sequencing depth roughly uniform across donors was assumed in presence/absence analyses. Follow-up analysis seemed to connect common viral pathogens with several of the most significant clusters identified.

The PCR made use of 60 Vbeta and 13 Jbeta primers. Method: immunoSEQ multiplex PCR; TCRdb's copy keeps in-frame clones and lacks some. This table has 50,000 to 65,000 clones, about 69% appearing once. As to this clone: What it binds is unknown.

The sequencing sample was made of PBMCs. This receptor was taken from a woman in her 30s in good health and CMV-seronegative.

The CDR3 nucleotides are TGTGCCAGCAGCCGCAGGGGAATGGGGGAGCAGTTCTTC. It is translated as CASSRRGMGEQFF. This rearrangement joins TRBV7-3 to TRBJ2-1, with D possibly TRBD1 on 6 matching bases. This CDR3 is built from 13 residues. The germline CDR1 and CDR2 sequences are SGHTA and FQGTGA. V lost 5 bases, J lost 10 bases, and 15 bases lay in between.